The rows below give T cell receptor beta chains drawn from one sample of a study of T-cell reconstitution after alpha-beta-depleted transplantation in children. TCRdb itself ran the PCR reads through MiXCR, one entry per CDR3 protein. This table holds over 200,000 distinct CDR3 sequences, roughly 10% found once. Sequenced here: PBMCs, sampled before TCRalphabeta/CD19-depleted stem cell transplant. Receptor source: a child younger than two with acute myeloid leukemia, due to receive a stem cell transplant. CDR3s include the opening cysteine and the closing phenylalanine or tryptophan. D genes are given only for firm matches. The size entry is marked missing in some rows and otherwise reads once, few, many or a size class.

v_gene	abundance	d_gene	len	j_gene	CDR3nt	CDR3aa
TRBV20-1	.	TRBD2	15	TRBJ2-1	TGCAGTGCTAGAGGAATCGGCGGGAGCGACAATGAGCAGTTCTTC	CSARGIGGSDNEQFF
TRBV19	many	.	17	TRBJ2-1	TGTGCCAGTAGTATAGACTTGCCCAACGCCGGCTACAATGAGCAGTTCTTC	CASSIDLPNAGYNEQFF
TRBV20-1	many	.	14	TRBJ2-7	TGCAGTGCTAGGTCCCAGGTCCTCTCCTACGAGCAGTACTTC	CSARSQVLSYEQYF
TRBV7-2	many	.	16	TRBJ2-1	TGTGCCAGCAGCCCCCGGGGTTCCGGCTCCTACAATGAGCAGTTCTTC	CASSPRGSGSYNEQFF
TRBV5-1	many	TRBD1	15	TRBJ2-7	TGCGCCAGCAAGTTTGGGACAGGGGAAACCTACGAGCAGTACTTC	CASKFGTGETYEQYF
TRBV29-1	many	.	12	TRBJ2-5	TGCAGCGTAGTTACGGGACAAGAGACCCAGTACTTC	CSVVTGQETQYF
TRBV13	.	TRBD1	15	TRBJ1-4	TGTGCCAGCAGCCGGGGAGACAGGGACGGCGAAAAACTGTTTTTT	CASSRGDRDGEKLFF
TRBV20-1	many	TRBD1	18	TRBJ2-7	TGCAGTGCTAGAGCCTACCGGGAGCCTCCGGACAGGGAATACGAGCAGTACTTC	CSARAYREPPDREYEQYF
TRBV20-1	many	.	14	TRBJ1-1	TGCAGTGCTAGAGCGAATTCCAGGGGCGCGGGAGCTTTCTTT	CSARANSRGAGAFF
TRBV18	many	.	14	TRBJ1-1	TGTGCCAGCTCACCACCTCTCAGGGACGCTGAAGCTTTCTTT	CASSPPLRDAEAFF
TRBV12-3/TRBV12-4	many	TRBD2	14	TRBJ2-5	TGTGCCAGCAGCCTAACAAGCGGGGGGGAGACCCAGTACTTC	CASSLTSGGETQYF
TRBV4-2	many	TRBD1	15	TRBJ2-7	TGTGCCAGCGCCTCCTGGACAGGGGGCTCGGAAGAGCAGTACTTC	CASASWTGGSEEQYF
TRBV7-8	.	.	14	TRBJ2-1	TGTGCCAGCAGCCCCCGACTAGGGGCGGATGAGCAGTTCTTC	CASSPRLGADEQFF
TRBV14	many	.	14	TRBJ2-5	TGTGCCAGCAGCCAAATCGGGACTTATGAGACCCAGTACTTC	CASSQIGTYETQYF
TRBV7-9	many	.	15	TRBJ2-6	TGTGCCAGCGACAGGTTGTTCTCTGGGGCCAACGTCCTGACTTTC	CASDRLFSGANVLTF
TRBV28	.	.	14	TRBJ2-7	TGTGCCAGCAGTGGTGGCCTCCTAGGGTACGAGCAGTACTTC	CASSGGLLGYEQYF
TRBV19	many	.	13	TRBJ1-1	TGTGCCAGTAGTATCGCTCCGAAACTGGAAGCTTTCTTT	CASSIAPKLEAFF
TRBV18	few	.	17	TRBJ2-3	TGTGCCAGCTCACCAAAAAAGGGGCAGGTCGGCACAGATACGCAGTATTTT	CASSPKKGQVGTDTQYF
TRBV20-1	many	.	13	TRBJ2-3	TGCAGTGCTATCCTCCCAGGGTCCAGGGCGCAGTATTTT	CSAILPGSRAQYF
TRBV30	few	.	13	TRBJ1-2	TGTGCCTGGGCCACTGAACCTAACTATGGCTACACCTTC	CAWATEPNYGYTF
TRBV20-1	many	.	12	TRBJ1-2	TGCAGTGCTAGAGTCCCGGGGAGTTCCCACACCTTC	CSARVPGSSHTF
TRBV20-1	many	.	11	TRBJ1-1	TGCAGTGCTAACTACCTCACTGAAGCTTTCTTT	CSANYLTEAFF
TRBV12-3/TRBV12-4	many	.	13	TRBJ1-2	TGTGCCAGCACCTGGGGGGAGAGCTATGGCTACACCTTC	CASTWGESYGYTF
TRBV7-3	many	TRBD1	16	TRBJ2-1	TGTGCCAGCAGCTTAACCGGGACAGGGAAGTACAATGAGCAGTTCTTC	CASSLTGTGKYNEQFF
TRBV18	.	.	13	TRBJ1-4	TGTGCCAGCTCAGATGCGGCTAATGAAAAACTGTTTTTT	CASSDAANEKLFF
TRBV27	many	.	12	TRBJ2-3	TGTGCCAGCCCCCCTTGCCGAGATACGCAGTATTTT	CASPPCRDTQYF
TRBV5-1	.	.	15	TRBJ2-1	TGCGCCAGCAGCTTGCCCAGGGAGGTCTACAATGAGCAGTTCTTC	CASSLPREVYNEQFF
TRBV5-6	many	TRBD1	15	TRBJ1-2	TGTGCCAGCAGCTTAACCCAGGGGGCTAACTATGGCTACACCTTC	CASSLTQGANYGYTF
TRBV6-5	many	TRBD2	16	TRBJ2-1	TGTGCCAGCAGTTACGCGGGAGCGAGCTCCTACAATGAGCAGTTCTTC	CASSYAGASSYNEQFF
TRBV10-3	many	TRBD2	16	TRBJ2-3	TGTGCCATCAGTGGCCGTCCCGGGACTAGCGTAGATACGCAGTATTTT	CAISGRPGTSVDTQYF
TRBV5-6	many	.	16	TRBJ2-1	TGTGCCAGCAGCTTGGTACTAGCCGCCTCCTACAATGAGCAGTTCTTC	CASSLVLAASYNEQFF
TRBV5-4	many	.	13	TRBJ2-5	TGTGCCAGCAGCGGCTACCAGCAAGAGACCCAGTACTTC	CASSGYQQETQYF
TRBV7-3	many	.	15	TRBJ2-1	TGTGCCAGCAGCACACGGTCGAGCTCCTACAATGAGCAGTTCTTC	CASSTRSSSYNEQFF
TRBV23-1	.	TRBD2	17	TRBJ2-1	TGCGCCAGCAGTCACCCCGGAGGACTAGCGGAGTACAATGAGCAGTTCTTC	CASSHPGGLAEYNEQFF
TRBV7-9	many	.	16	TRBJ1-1	TGTGCCAGCAGCCCAGGGGACCCCAACAGGGCTGGGGGAGCTTTCTTT	CASSPGDPNRAGGAFF
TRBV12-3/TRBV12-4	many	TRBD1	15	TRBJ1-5	TGTGCCAGCACATTCAGGGGGCTAGGCAATCAGCCCCAGCATTTT	CASTFRGLGNQPQHF
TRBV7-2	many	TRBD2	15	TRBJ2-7	TGTGCCAGCAGCGCGGGACTAGCGGTTACCTACGAGCAGTACTTC	CASSAGLAVTYEQYF
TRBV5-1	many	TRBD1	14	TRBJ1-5	TGCGCCAGCAGCTCCGGGACAGACAATCAGCCCCAGCATTTT	CASSSGTDNQPQHF
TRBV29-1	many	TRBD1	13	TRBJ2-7	TGCAGCGCCATCCGGACAGGGGGTTACGAGCAGTACTTC	CSAIRTGGYEQYF
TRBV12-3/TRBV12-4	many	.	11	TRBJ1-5	TGTGCCAGCAGTCAGTCGGGGCCCCAGCATTTT	CASSQSGPQHF
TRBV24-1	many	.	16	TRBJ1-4	TGTGCCACCAGTGATTCTCTGGACAGCTTTAATGAAAAACTGTTTTTT	CATSDSLDSFNEKLFF
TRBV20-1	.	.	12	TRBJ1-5	TGCAGTGTTGGAGGCCAGGATCAGCCCCAGCATTTT	CSVGGQDQPQHF
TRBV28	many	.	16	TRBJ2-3	TGTGCCAGCAGCCACCGTCTCCCGGCTAGCACAGATACGCAGTATTTT	CASSHRLPASTDTQYF